This T cell receptor (beta chain) is from a study of CD8 T cells in Susac syndrome. As for the study in general: At the time of blood draw, patients with Susac syndrome were therapy-naive, receiving corticosteroids, or receiving intravenous immunoglobulin alone.

This CDR3 is 15 amino acids long. J lost 6 bases, V lost 7 bases, and 9 bases had no gene match. Reverse transcription used about 0.45 to 1 ug RNA and random hexamers. Amplification of TCR beta CDR3 used immunoSEQ multiplex PCR across 54 Vbeta and 13 Jbeta. TCRdb re-called the immunoSEQ multiplex PCR reads with MiXCR, one entry per CDR3 protein. The repertoire holds tens of thousands of distinct CDR3 sequences, with about 93% as singletons. This clonotype was detected once. This clonotype was obtained from a human donor with Susac syndrome. The material sequenced was CD4+ T cells from PBMCs. The chain recombines TRBV12-3 or TRBV12-4 with TRBJ2-1; 10 positions agree with TRBD2. CDR3 DNA sequence: TGTGCCAGCAACCTAAGCGGGAGGGCCCGCAATGAGCAGTTCTTC. Amino acids: CASNLSGRARNEQFF.